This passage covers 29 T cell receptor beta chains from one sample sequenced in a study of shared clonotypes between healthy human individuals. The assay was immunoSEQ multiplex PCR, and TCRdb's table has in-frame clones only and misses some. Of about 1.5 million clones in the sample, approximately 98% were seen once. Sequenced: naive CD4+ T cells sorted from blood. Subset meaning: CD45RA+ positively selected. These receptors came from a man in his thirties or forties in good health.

This chain's CDR3 is CASSPRGQSMNTEAFF. The CDR3 nucleotides read TGTGCCAGCTCACCTCGAGGACAGAGCATGAACACTGAAGCTTTCTTT. This chain connects TRBV18 to TRBJ1-1; TRBD1 might be the D (6 bases). The V gene lost 3 bases and the J gene lost 0 bases, with 14 bases spanning the gap. Germline values: CDR1 KGHSH, CDR2 LQKENI. The CDR3 loop spans 16 amino acids.

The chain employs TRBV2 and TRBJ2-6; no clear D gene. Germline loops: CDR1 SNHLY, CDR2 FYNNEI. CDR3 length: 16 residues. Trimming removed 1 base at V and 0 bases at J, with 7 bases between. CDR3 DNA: TGTGCCAGCAGTGAAGACCTCGTCTCTGGGGCCAACGTCCTGACTTTC. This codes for CASSEDLVSGANVLTF.

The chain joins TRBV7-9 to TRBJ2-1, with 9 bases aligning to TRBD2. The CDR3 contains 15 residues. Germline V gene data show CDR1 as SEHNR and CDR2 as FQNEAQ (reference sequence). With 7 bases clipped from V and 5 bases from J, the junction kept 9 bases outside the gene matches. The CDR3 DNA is TGTGCCAGCACCCATACGACTAGCGGAAACAATGAGCAGTTCTTC. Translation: CASTHTTSGNNEQFF.

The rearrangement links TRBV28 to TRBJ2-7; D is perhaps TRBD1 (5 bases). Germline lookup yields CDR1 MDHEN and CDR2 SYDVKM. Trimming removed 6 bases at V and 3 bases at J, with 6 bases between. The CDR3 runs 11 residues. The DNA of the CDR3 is TGTGCCAGCAGGGGGCACTACGAGCAGTACTTC. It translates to CASRGHYEQYF.

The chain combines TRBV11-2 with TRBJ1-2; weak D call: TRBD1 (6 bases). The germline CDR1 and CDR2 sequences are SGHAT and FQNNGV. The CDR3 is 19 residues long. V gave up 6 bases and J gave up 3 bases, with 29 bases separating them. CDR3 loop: CASRSPFRDKAAKDYGYTF. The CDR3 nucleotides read TGTGCCAGCAGATCACCTTTCCGGGACAAGGCAGCGAAAGACTATGGCTACACCTTC.

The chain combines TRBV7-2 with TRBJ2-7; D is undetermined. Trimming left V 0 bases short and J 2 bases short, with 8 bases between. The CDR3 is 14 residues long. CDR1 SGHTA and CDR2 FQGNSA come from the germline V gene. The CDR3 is CASSLAISAYEQYF. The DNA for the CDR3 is TGTGCCAGCAGCTTAGCCATCTCGGCCTACGAGCAGTACTTC.

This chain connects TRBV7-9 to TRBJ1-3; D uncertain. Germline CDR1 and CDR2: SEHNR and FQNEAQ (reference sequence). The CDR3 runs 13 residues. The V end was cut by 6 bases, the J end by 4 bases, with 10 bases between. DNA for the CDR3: TGTGCCAGCAGATTTAGCCCAGGAAACACCATATATTTT. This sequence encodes CASRFSPGNTIYF.

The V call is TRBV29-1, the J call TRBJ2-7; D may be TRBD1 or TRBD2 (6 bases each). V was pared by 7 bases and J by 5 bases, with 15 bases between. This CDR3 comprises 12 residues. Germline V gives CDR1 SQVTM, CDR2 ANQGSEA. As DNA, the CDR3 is TGCAGCGCTGGAACAGGGAGGAACGAGCAGTACTTC. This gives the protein CSAGTGRNEQYF.

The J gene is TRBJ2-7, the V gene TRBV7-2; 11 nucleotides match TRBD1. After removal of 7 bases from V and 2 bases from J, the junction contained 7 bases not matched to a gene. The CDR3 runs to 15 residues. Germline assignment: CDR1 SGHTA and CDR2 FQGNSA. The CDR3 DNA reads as TGTGCCAGCACCCCTCCGGGACAGGGGGCCTACGAGCAGTACTTC. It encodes CASTPPGQGAYEQYF.

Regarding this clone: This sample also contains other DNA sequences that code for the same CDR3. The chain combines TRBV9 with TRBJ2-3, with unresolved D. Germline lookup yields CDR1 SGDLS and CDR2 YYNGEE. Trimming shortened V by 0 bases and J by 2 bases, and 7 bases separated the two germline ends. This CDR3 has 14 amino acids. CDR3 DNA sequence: TGTGCCAGCAGCGTAGTTGGGTCCACAGATACGCAGTATTTT. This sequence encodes CASSVVGSTDTQYF.

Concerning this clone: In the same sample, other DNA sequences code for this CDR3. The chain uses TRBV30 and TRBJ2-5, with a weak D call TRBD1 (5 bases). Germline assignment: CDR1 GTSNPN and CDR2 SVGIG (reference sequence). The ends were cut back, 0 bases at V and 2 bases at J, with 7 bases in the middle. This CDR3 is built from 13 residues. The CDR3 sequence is CAWSVQVQETQYF. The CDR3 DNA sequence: TGTGCCTGGAGTGTACAGGTTCAAGAGACCCAGTACTTC.

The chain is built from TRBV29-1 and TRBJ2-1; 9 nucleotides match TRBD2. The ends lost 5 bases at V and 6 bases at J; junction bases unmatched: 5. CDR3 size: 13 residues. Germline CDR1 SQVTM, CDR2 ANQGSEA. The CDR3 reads CSVTSGLSNEQFF. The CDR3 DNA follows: TGCAGCGTTACTAGCGGGCTCAGCAATGAGCAGTTCTTC.

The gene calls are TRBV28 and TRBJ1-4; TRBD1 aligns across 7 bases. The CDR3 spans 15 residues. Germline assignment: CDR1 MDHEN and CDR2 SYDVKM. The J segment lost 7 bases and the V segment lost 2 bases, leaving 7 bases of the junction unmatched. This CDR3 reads CASSLLDRPLEKLFF. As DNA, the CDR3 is TGTGCCAGCAGTTTACTGGACAGGCCTCTTGAAAAACTGTTTTTT.

CDR3 loop: CASTLRGQETQYF. Written as DNA, the CDR3 is TGTGCCAGTACCTTACGGGGACAAGAGACCCAGTACTTC. The chain recombines TRBV19 with TRBJ2-5; perhaps TRBD2 as D (5 bases). The CDR3 loop spans 13 amino acids. Germline values: CDR1 LNHDA, CDR2 SQIVND (reference sequence). Trimming left V 7 bases short and J 2 bases short, with 11 bases between.

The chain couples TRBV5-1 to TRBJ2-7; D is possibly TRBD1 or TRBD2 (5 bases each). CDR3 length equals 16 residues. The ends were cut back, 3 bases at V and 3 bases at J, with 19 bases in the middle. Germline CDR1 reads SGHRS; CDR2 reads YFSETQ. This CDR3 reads CASSWSFGTVGYEQYF. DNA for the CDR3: TGCGCCAGCAGCTGGTCCTTCGGGACGGTAGGCTACGAGCAGTACTTC.

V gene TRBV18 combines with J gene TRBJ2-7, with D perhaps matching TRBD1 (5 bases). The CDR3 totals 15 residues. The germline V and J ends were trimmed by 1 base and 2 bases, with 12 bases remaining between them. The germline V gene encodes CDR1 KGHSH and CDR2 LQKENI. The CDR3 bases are TGTGCCAGCTCACCACGTGGCAGGGAAGCCTACGAGCAGTACTTC. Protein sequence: CASSPRGREAYEQYF.

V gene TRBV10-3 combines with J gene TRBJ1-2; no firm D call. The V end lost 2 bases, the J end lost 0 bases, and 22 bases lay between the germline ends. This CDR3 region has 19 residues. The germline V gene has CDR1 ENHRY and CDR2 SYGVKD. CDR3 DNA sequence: TGTGCCATCAGTGAGGACATGGCCTGGTTAGGGCGCTCTAACTATGGCTACACCTTC. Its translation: CAISEDMAWLGRSNYGYTF.

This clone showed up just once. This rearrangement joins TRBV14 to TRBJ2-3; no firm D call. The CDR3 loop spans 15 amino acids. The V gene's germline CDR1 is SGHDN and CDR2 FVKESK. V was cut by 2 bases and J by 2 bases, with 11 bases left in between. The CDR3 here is CASSQRRKHTDTQYF. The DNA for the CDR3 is TGTGCCAGCAGCCAACGAAGGAAACACACAGATACGCAGTATTTT.

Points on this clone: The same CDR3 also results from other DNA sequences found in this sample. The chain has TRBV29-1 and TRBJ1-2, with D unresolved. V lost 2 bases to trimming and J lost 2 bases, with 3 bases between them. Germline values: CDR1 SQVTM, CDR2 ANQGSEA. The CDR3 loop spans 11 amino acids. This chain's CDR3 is CSVEQNYGYTF. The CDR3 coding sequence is TGCAGCGTTGAACAAAACTATGGCTACACCTTC.

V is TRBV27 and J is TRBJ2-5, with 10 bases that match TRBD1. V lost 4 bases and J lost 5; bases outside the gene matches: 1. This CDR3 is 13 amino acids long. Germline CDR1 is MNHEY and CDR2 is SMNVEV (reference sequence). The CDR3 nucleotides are TGTGCCAGCAGTTGGGGACAGGGGGAGACCCAGTACTTC. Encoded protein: CASSWGQGETQYF.

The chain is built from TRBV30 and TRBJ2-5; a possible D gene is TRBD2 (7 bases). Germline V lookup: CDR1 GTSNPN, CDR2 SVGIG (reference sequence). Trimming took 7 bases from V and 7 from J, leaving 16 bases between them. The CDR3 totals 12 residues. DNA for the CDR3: TGTGCCTTTAGGACTAGGGGGACGACCCAGTACTTC. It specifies CAFRTRGTTQYF.

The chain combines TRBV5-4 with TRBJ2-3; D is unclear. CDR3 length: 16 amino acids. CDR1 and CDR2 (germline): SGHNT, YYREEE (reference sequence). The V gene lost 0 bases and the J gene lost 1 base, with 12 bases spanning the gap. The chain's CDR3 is CASSLATRGGTDTQYF. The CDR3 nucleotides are TGTGCCAGCAGCTTGGCCACCCGAGGCGGCACAGATACGCAGTATTTT.

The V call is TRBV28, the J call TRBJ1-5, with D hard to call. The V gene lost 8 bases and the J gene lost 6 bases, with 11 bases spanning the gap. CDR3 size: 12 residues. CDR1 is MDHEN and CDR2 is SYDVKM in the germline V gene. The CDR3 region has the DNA TGTGCCAGCGAGGTAATGGGTCAGCCCCAGCATTTT. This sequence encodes CASEVMGQPQHF.

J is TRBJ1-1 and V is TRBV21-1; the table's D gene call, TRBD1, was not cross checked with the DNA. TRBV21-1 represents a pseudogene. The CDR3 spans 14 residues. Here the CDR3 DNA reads TGTGCCAGCAGCAGCTACAGGGCGCGCACTGAAGCTTTCTTT. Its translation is CASSSYRARTEAFF.

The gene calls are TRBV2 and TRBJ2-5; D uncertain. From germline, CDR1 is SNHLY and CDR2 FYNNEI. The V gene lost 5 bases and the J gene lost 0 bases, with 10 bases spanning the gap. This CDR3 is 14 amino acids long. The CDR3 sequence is CASSNRRNQETQYF. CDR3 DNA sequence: TGTGCCAGCAGTAACCGACGGAACCAAGAGACCCAGTACTTC.

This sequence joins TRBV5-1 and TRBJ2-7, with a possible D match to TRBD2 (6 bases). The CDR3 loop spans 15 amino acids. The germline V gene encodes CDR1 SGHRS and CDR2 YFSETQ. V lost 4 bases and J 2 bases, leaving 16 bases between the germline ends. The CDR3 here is CASSGAGTRTYEQYF. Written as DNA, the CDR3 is TGCGCCAGCAGCGGCGCGGGGACCCGCACCTACGAGCAGTACTTC.

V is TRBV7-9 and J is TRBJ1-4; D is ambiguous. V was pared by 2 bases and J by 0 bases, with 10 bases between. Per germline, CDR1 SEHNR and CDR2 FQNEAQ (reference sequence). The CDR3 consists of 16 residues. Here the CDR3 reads CASSLLGSPTNEKLFF. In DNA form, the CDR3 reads TGTGCCAGCAGCTTACTCGGAAGTCCAACTAATGAAAAACTGTTTTTT.

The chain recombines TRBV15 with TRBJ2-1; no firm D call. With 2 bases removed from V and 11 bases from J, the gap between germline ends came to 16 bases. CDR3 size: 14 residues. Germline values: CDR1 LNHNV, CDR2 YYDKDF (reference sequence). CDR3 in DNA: TGTGCCACCAGCAGATCCGCTAGGCCCTTGAAGCAGTTCTTC. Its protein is CATSRSARPLKQFF.

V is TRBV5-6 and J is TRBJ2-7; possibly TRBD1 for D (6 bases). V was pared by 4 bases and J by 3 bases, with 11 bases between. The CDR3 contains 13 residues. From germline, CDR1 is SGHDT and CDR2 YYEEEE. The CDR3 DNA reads TGTGCCAGCAGCCAGGGGTCAATCTACGAGCAGTACTTC. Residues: CASSQGSIYEQYF.